These 21 T cell receptor beta chains were all obtained from the same sample, sequenced in a study of molecular identifiers for immune sequencing clone quantification. TCRdb reprocessed the PCR reads via MiXCR and lists one record per CDR3 protein. In the table there are hundreds of thousands of distinct CDR3 sequences, about 25% of which are singletons. Sequencing was done on a sample of naive CD8+ T cells from blood, with Jurkat cell RNA spiked in. Documented subset: FACS-sorted CD8+CD4-CCR7+CD45RA+ naive T cells. The receptor source for this set is a human donor in good health. Some libraries in this study had Jurkat cell RNA spiked in.

V and J are TRBV29-1 and TRBJ2-6; 8 bases are shared with TRBD2. The germline gives CDR1 SQVTM, CDR2 ANQGSEA. This CDR3 contains 15 residues. The V segment lost 4 bases and the J segment 0 bases; nucleotides outside the gene matches: 2. For the CDR3, the DNA is TGCAGCGTTGCCGGGGGGGACTCTGGGGCCAACGTCCTGACTTTC. Amino acid sequence: CSVAGGDSGANVLTF.

Note on this clonotype: A much larger clone is a single base away; this may be a read error. The conserved phenylalanine or tryptophan is not found at the CDR3 terminus, so this likely reflects a read error. This sequence joins TRBV5-5 and TRBJ2-1, with 7 bases fitting TRBD2. CDR1 SGHKS and CDR2 YYEKEE come from the germline V gene (reference sequence). CDR3 length: 15 amino acids. Trimming took 3 bases from V and 5 from J; bases not matched to a gene: 8. CDR3 DNA sequence: TGTGCCAGCAGCTCTGGACTAGAGGGGAACAATGAGCAGTTCTCC. It specifies CASSSGLEGNNEQFS.

The J gene is TRBJ1-1, the V gene TRBV29-1, with no clear D. This CDR3 has 12 residues. The germline CDR1 and CDR2 sequences are SQVTM and ANQGSEA. V dropped 4 bases and J dropped 4 bases, with 10 bases sitting between them. CDR3 bases: TGCAGCGTTGTGTCGTGGACCACTGAAGCTTTCTTT. Translated, it gives CSVVSWTTEAFF.

A word on this clonotype: It may be a read error: a sequence one base away is much more abundant. The V gene is TRBV6-6, the J gene TRBJ2-3; no clear D gene. The CDR3 runs to 12 residues. Germline V lookup: CDR1 MNHNY, CDR2 SVGAGI (reference sequence). The CDR3 loop is CTSSFRADTQYF. CDR3 nucleotides: TGTACCAGCAGTTTCCGGGCAGATACGCAGTATTTT.

The chain joins TRBV28 to TRBJ1-2, with 8 bases aligning to TRBD1. V lost 3 bases to trimming and J lost 8 bases; unmatched junction nucleotides: 11. The CDR3 loop spans 15 amino acids. In germline, CDR1 is MDHEN, CDR2 SYDVKM. The CDR3 DNA reads as TGTGCCAGCAGTTTGGCCCCTACAGGGGGTCAAGGCTACACCTTC. It translates to CASSLAPTGGQGYTF.

This clonotype was seen more than once but under ten times. The CDR3 sequence: CASSDVLAGPGSYNEQFF. CDR3 nucleotides: TGTGCCAGCAGTGATGTTCTAGCGGGCCCCGGCTCCTACAATGAGCAGTTCTTC. V usage is TRBV2 and J usage is TRBJ2-1; 8 bases align to TRBD2. Unmatched junction bases numbered 10, after V lost 3 bases and J lost 0 bases. CDR3 size: 18 residues. CDR1 and CDR2 from the germline V gene are SNHLY and FYNNEI.

This clonotype was observed many times. J is TRBJ2-7 and V is TRBV29-1; unclear D gene. Germline lookup yields CDR1 SQVTM and CDR2 ANQGSEA. The V gene lost 0 bases and the J gene lost 0 bases, with 6 bases spanning the gap. There are 13 residues in the CDR3. The CDR3 sequence is CSVEEGNSYEQYF. CDR3 DNA sequence: TGCAGCGTTGAAGAAGGTAACTCCTACGAGCAGTACTTC.

Of note for this clonotype: One end of the junction varies from germline; a read error may be responsible. The chain joins TRBV7-3 to TRBJ2-1; D may be TRBD2 (7 bases). The CDR3 spans 14 residues. The germline V gene encodes CDR1 SGHTA and CDR2 FQGTGA. This CDR3 reads CASGLGGPGNEQFF. In DNA, the CDR3 is TGTGCCAGCGGCTTGGGGGGGCCGGGCAATGAGCAGTTCTTC.

This clonotype has a count of ten or more. The CDR3 here is CASSLVGFGQETQYF. CDR3 bases: TGTGCCAGCAGTTTAGTGGGTTTCGGTCAAGAGACCCAGTACTTC. The rearrangement uses TRBV12-3 or TRBV12-4 and TRBJ2-5; D is unresolved. This CDR3 is built from 15 residues. The V and J ends lost 1 base and 2 bases respectively, with 11 bases between them.

The sample holds many counts of this clonotype. The CDR3 loop is CASSPRTPVYEQYF. In DNA, the CDR3 is TGTGCCAGCAGCCCGCGCACACCCGTCTACGAGCAGTACTTC. The V and J genes are TRBV14 and TRBJ2-7; the D is unclear. Germline V gene sequence: CDR1 SGHDN, CDR2 FVKESK. V lost 4 bases, J lost 3 bases, and 13 bases lay in between. The CDR3 length is 14 residues.

This clonotype has more than one count but fewer than ten. The chain couples TRBV4-1 to TRBJ2-1; TRBD2 matches at 10 bases. Germline CDR1 reads MGHRA; CDR2 reads YSYEKL. The CDR3 totals 16 residues. Losses at the gene ends were 1 base for V and 5 bases for J; bases not matched to a gene: 5. CDR3 sequence: CASSQGMGLANNEQFF. In DNA, the CDR3 is TGCGCCAGCAGCCAAGGTATGGGACTAGCGAACAATGAGCAGTTCTTC.

This clonotype was observed a few times. The V call is TRBV7-9, the J call TRBJ2-4, with TRBD1 matching over 8 bases. V gave up 5 bases and J gave up 0 bases; unmatched junction bases: 3. CDR3 size: 15 residues. From germline, CDR1 is SEHNR and CDR2 FQNEAQ (reference sequence). CDR3 residues: CASSGQGLAKNIQYF. CDR3 nucleotide sequence: TGTGCCAGCAGCGGACAGGGTCTAGCCAAAAACATTCAGTACTTC.

The rearrangement uses TRBV3-1 and TRBJ2-3; 12 bases map to TRBD2. Germline-derived CDR1 and CDR2 are LGHDT and YNNKEL (reference sequence). The CDR3 covers 15 residues. Trimming at V came to 4 bases and at J to 6 bases, leaving 5 bases not matched to a gene. DNA for the CDR3: TGTGCCAGCAGCCTCGGGACTAGCGGGCGCGATACGCAGTATTTT. Amino acids: CASSLGTSGRDTQYF.

With regard to this clonotype: At one boundary the junction diverges from the germline segment, which might be a read error. The V gene is TRBV20-1, the J gene TRBJ2-7, with 10 bases identical to TRBD2. Germline V gene lookup returns CDR1 DFQATT and CDR2 SNEGSKA (reference sequence). The CDR3 spans 14 residues. CDR3: CRARPGTSEGEQYF. CDR3 DNA sequence: TGCCGTGCTCGCCCTGGGACTAGCGAAGGGGAGCAGTACTTC.

A few counts support this clonotype. The V gene is TRBV15, the J gene TRBJ2-7, with TRBD2 matching over 7 bases. CDR1 is LNHNV, CDR2 YYDKDF, per germline (reference sequence). The J segment lost 5 bases and the V segment lost 1 base, leaving 11 bases of the junction unmatched. The CDR3 is 16 amino acids. Here the CDR3 DNA reads TGTGCCACCAGCAGAGTGCCCCGGGAGGACGTCCACGAGCAGTACTTC. Protein sequence: CATSRVPREDVHEQYF.

The chain couples TRBV12-3 or TRBV12-4 to TRBJ1-1; D possibly corresponds to TRBD1 (6 bases). The CDR3 length is 15 residues. V was shortened by 2 bases and J by 5 bases, with 15 bases between the two germline ends. CDR3 coding DNA: TGTGCCAGCAGTTTATCAACAGGGAGGTGGACTGAAGCTTTCTTT. It yields the protein CASSLSTGRWTEAFF.

This clonotype was recorded a few times. The J gene is TRBJ2-7, the V gene TRBV30; 8 bases fit TRBD1. CDR3 length equals 14 residues. With V trimmed by 5 bases and J by 3 bases, 9 bases remained unmatched. Germline values: CDR1 GTSNPN, CDR2 SVGIG (reference sequence). The CDR3 nucleotides read TGTGCCTGGGACAGACAGGGGACGGGCTACGAGCAGTACTTC. Translated: CAWDRQGTGYEQYF.

This clonotype was seen only a few times. This chain uses TRBV30 with TRBJ1-1, with a tentative D call TRBD1 (5 bases). Germline V gene lookup returns CDR1 GTSNPN and CDR2 SVGIG (reference sequence). Deletions cut 4 bases from V and 6 bases from J, with 12 bases between. The CDR3 spans 12 residues. The DNA of the CDR3 is TGTGCCTGGAACCCTATGGGGGCTGAAGCTTTCTTT. Amino acid sequence: CAWNPMGAEAFF. Based on the CDR3 plus reference TRBV30 and TRBJ1-1, the full variable domain is SQTIHQWPATLVQPVGSPLSLECTVEGTSNPNLYWYRQAAGRGLQLLFYSVGIGQISSEVPQNLSASRPQDRQFILSSKKLLLSDSGFYLCAWNPMGAEAFFGQGTRLTVV.

This clonotype was observed a few times. J is TRBJ2-6 and V is TRBV27; TRBD1 matches 12 bases. The ends lost 4 bases at V and 1 base at J; junction bases unmatched: 14. CDR3 length: 21 amino acids. Germline-derived CDR1 and CDR2 are MNHEY and SMNVEV (reference sequence). The CDR3 here is CASSYQGWWDRGLSGANVLTF. CDR3 bases: TGTGCCAGCAGTTATCAAGGTTGGTGGGACAGGGGGCTGTCTGGGGCCAACGTCCTGACTTTC.

This clonotype has a handful of counts. The rearrangement links TRBV4-1 to TRBJ2-7; TRBD2 matches 8 bases. With 4 bases clipped from V and 2 bases from J, the junction kept 7 bases outside the gene matches. This CDR3 is 15 amino acids long. The germline gives CDR1 MGHRA, CDR2 YSYEKL. The CDR3 here is CASSRVAGPTYEQYF. The CDR3 DNA is TGCGCCAGCAGCCGAGTAGCGGGGCCCACCTACGAGCAGTACTTC.

Turning to this clonotype: A much larger clonotype is one base distant, so this may be a read error. The chain employs TRBV28 and TRBJ1-1; no definite D call. Germline CDR1 and CDR2: MDHEN and SYDVKM. Between the trimmed V and J ends, which lost 6 bases and 4 bases, there was a span of 15 bases. The CDR3 is 14 residues long. Written as DNA, the CDR3 is TGTGCCAGCAGGGAACCGGAGGGAGGCACTGAAGCTTTCTTT. Translation: CASREPEGGTEAFF.